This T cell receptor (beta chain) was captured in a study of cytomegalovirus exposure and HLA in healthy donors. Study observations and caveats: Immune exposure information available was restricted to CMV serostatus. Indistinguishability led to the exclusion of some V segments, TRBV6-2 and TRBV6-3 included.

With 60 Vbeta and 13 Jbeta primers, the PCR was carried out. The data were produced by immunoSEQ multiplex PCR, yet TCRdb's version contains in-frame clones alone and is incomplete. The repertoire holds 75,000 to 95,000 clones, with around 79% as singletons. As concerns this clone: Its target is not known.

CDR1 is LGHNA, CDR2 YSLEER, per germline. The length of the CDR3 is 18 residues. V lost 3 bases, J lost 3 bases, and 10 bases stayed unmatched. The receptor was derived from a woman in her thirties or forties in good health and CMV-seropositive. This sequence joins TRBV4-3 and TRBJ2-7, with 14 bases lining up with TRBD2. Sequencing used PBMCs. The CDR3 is CASSHAGTSGSGFYEQYF. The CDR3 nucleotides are TGCGCCAGCAGCCACGCCGGGACTAGCGGGAGTGGTTTCTACGAGCAGTACTTC.